The 24 T cell receptor beta chains listed next were all sequenced from one sample in a study of T-cell reconstitution after alpha-beta-depleted transplantation in children. Unique molecular identifiers were built into the TCRbeta library. TCRdb used MiXCR to reprocess the PCR reads, holding one entry per CDR3 protein. Of more than 200,000 distinct CDR3 sequences listed, more than 20% are singletons. Sequenced material: PBMCs, mostly from graft donor cells, taken 360 days after TCRalphabeta/CD19-depleted stem cell transplant. Source of these receptors: a female patient aged 2-9 years who had a stem cell transplant for congenital amegakaryocytic thrombocytopenia, so the T cells may come from the graft donor.

This clonotype occurred a few times. The V call is TRBV5-4, the J call TRBJ2-2; maybe TRBD2 (5 bases). The CDR3 contains 15 residues. V gave up 4 bases and J gave up 4 bases, with 14 bases separating them. Germline V CDR1 and CDR2: SGHNT, YYREEE (reference sequence). In DNA form, the CDR3 reads TGTGCCAGCAGCCGGGAATCAACTGGCACCGGGGAGCTGTTTTTT. Translating gives CASSRESTGTGELFF.

This clonotype was seen a handful of times. The J gene is TRBJ2-6, the V gene TRBV29-1; D is unclear. This CDR3 has 11 amino acids. V was cut by 4 bases and J by 4 bases, with 2 bases left in between. CDR1 and CDR2 from the germline V gene are SQVTM and ANQGSEA. Here the CDR3 DNA reads TGCAGCGTTGGCGGGGCCAACGTCCTGACTTTC. Protein sequence: CSVGGANVLTF.

The rearrangement uses TRBV6-2 or TRBV6-3 and TRBJ2-7; D is perhaps TRBD1 or TRBD2 (6 bases each). This CDR3 is 11 amino acids long. Per germline, CDR1 MNHEY and CDR2 SVGEGT. V lost 7 bases to trimming and J lost 5 bases, with 9 bases between them. CDR3 protein: CASTGEDEQYF. The CDR3 DNA reads as TGTGCCAGCACAGGGGAGGACGAGCAGTACTTC.

The chain recombines TRBV12-3 or TRBV12-4 with TRBJ1-2; D is perhaps TRBD1 (5 bases). The CDR3 is 13 residues long. The V end was cut by 2 bases, the J end by 8 bases, with 12 bases between. The CDR3 DNA sequence: TGTGCCAGCAGTTTACTTGGGACCCAGGGCTACACCTTC. This codes for CASSLLGTQGYTF.

The J gene is TRBJ2-2, the V gene TRBV4-3, with 12 nucleotides matching TRBD2. The germline V gene encodes CDR1 LGHNA and CDR2 YSLEER. Germline trimming cut 4 bases from V and 10 bases from J; bases unmatched to any gene: 13. The CDR3 is 17 amino acids. CDR3 sequence: CASSLLMTSGRREELFF. CDR3 nucleotides: TGCGCCAGCAGCCTCCTAATGACTAGCGGGAGACGTGAGGAGCTGTTTTTT.

This clonotype was seen many times. V and J are TRBV24-1 and TRBJ2-6; D remains unclear. Germline values: CDR1 KGHDR, CDR2 SFDVKD. V was clipped by 3 bases and J by 0 bases, with 20 bases between them. The CDR3 contains 20 residues. For the CDR3, the DNA is TGTGCCACCAGTGATAGTAGGACGAAGAAGTTTTTCTCTGGGGCCAACGTCCTGACTTTC. Translating it yields CATSDSRTKKFFSGANVLTF.

A few counts support this clonotype. V and J are TRBV11-2 and TRBJ2-1, with D uncertain. Germline lookup yields CDR1 SGHAT and CDR2 FQNNGV. The CDR3 is made up of 18 amino acids. Trimming took 6 bases from V and 3 from J, leaving 24 bases between them. CDR3 bases: TGTGCCAGCAGTTCCCGCCCCAGGATATCCCTTTTCTACAATGAGCAGTTCTTC. Translation: CASSSRPRISLFYNEQFF.

The sample holds a few counts of this clonotype. The chain is built from TRBV18 and TRBJ1-5, with no clear D. The ends were cut back, 6 bases at V and 6 bases at J, with 15 bases in the middle. The CDR3 sequence is 14 residues long. Germline V CDR1 and CDR2: KGHSH, LQKENI. CDR3 DNA: TGTGCCAGCTCTGCCCAGGTCGGCGGTCAGCCCCAGCATTTT. Amino acid sequence: CASSAQVGGQPQHF.

The chain uses TRBV7-2 and TRBJ2-1; D not resolved. The CDR3 spans 12 residues. Germline CDR1 reads SGHTA; CDR2 reads FQGNSA. Trimming left V 1 base short and J 10 bases short, with 8 bases between. The chain's CDR3 is CASSLGRREQFF. The DNA of the CDR3 is TGTGCCAGCAGCTTAGGACGGCGGGAGCAGTTCTTC.

The chain recombines TRBV5-1 with TRBJ1-2; maybe TRBD1 (6 bases). Trimming shortened V by 0 bases and J by 8 bases, and 32 bases separated the two germline ends. CDR3 length: 20 amino acids. Germline V gives CDR1 SGHRS, CDR2 YFSETQ. CDR3 residues: CASSLGSKFTTRGTAQGYTF. The CDR3 DNA reads as TGCGCCAGCAGCTTGGGGTCGAAGTTTACGACAAGGGGGACCGCGCAGGGCTACACCTTC.

This clonotype appeared a few times. This chain links TRBV5-1 with TRBJ2-1; D not resolved. Germline-derived CDR1 and CDR2 are SGHRS and YFSETQ. Trimming shortened V by 3 bases and J by 8 bases, and 18 bases separated the two germline ends. The CDR3 is 15 residues long. The CDR3 protein is CASSWSSYPFDEQFF. DNA of the CDR3: TGCGCCAGCAGCTGGTCTAGTTACCCTTTCGATGAGCAGTTCTTC.

This clonotype was seen a few times. This sequence joins TRBV5-1 and TRBJ2-3; tentatively, D is TRBD1 or TRBD2 (5 bases each). CDR1 is SGHRS, CDR2 YFSETQ, per germline. The CDR3 runs 12 residues. Trimming stripped 1 base from V and 11 bases from J, with 11 bases between. The DNA for the CDR3 is TGCGCCAGCAGCTTGCGGGGCTTAGAGCAGTATTTT. Protein product: CASSLRGLEQYF.

This clonotype was detected only a few times. The rearrangement uses TRBV27 and TRBJ2-7; D may be TRBD2 (6 bases). V shed 5 bases and J shed 7 bases, with 21 bases lying between them. The CDR3 extends over 15 amino acids. Germline lookup yields CDR1 MNHEY and CDR2 SMNVEV (reference sequence). The CDR3 region has the DNA TGTGCCAGCAGTGTCGGCGGAGGGCCACTACGTGAGCAGTACTTC. Protein: CASSVGGGPLREQYF.

This clonotype appeared a single time. The rearrangement joins TRBV20-1 to TRBJ2-5, with 8 bases that match TRBD1. Losses at the gene ends were 1 base for V and 1 base for J; bases not matched to a gene: 2. This CDR3 has 14 residues. Germline CDR1 and CDR2: DFQATT and SNEGSKA (reference sequence). The chain's CDR3 is CSARGTGFQETQYF. The CDR3 bases are TGCAGTGCTAGAGGGACAGGGTTCCAAGAGACCCAGTACTTC.

The chain combines TRBV18 with TRBJ2-7, with D unclear. The CDR3 consists of 15 residues. Germline CDR1 is KGHSH and CDR2 is LQKENI. V lost 1 base, J lost 0 bases, and 10 bases lay in between. CDR3 coding DNA: TGTGCCAGCTCACCACGCCGGAAGGGCTCCTACGAGCAGTACTTC. Translation gives CASSPRRKGSYEQYF.

The chain couples TRBV9 to TRBJ2-1; TRBD2 is a possible D gene (5 bases). The germline CDR1 and CDR2 sequences are SGDLS and YYNGEE. The CDR3 runs 13 residues. Trimming took 4 bases from V and 6 from J, leaving 11 bases between them. The CDR3 DNA reads as TGTGCCAGCAGCAACTTACTAGGCAATGAGCAGTTCTTC. This sequence encodes CASSNLLGNEQFF.

This clonotype was found a few times. J is TRBJ2-7 and V is TRBV10-3, with 7 nucleotides matching TRBD1. Germline V gives CDR1 ENHRY, CDR2 SYGVKD. With 6 bases clipped from V and 6 bases from J, the junction kept 11 bases outside the gene matches. The CDR3 length is 14 residues. CDR3 nucleotides: TGTGCCATCAGAGAAGGGACAGCGCAAGTCGAGCAGTACTTC. It specifies CAIREGTAQVEQYF.

This clonotype was observed at least ten times. The rearrangement links TRBV12-3 or TRBV12-4 to TRBJ2-1, with 9 bases lining up with TRBD2. The CDR3 loop spans 15 amino acids. The J segment lost 3 bases and the V segment lost 2 bases, leaving 2 bases of the junction unmatched. In nucleotides, the CDR3 is TGTGCCAGCAGTTTAAAGCGGGAGGTCTACAATGAGCAGTTCTTC. Translating gives CASSLKREVYNEQFF.

This clonotype was recorded a few times. In DNA, the CDR3 is TGTGCCAGTAGTATAGGGCGACGGCCGAGATGGGAGACCCAGTACTTC. Protein product: CASSIGRRPRWETQYF. The chain employs TRBV19 and TRBJ2-5; D remains unclear. The CDR3 totals 16 residues. The germline CDR1 and CDR2 sequences are LNHDA and SQIVND (reference sequence). Trimming shortened V by 1 base and J by 5 bases, and 17 bases separated the two germline ends.

The sample holds a few counts of this clonotype. The V gene is TRBV7-8, the J gene TRBJ2-7, with 13 bases fitting TRBD2. V dropped 5 bases and J dropped 3; count of bases not matched to a gene: 4. Germline assignment: CDR1 SGHVS and CDR2 FQNEAQ. The CDR3 sequence is 15 residues long. This CDR3 reads CASSVGLAGVYEQYF. CDR3 coding DNA: TGTGCCAGCAGCGTCGGACTAGCGGGAGTCTACGAGCAGTACTTC.

This clonotype was counted many times. The genes are TRBV7-8 and TRBJ2-1, with 11 bases aligning to TRBD2. The CDR3 loop spans 16 amino acids. The V segment lost 5 bases and the J segment 4 bases; nucleotides outside the gene matches: 7. Per the germline V gene, CDR1 is SGHVS and CDR2 is FQNEAQ. The CDR3 protein is CASSPIRLAGYNEQFF. The CDR3 DNA follows: TGTGCCAGCAGCCCGATACGACTAGCGGGGTACAATGAGCAGTTCTTC.

There are a few counts of this clonotype. The V call is TRBV28, the J call TRBJ2-1; D perhaps matches TRBD1 (6 bases). Trimming cost V 6 bases and J 0 bases, with 18 bases left between them. The CDR3 runs to 17 residues. Germline CDR1 is MDHEN and CDR2 is SYDVKM. The CDR3 reads CASRTAGVISSYNEQFF. The CDR3 coding sequence is TGTGCCAGCAGGACGGCAGGGGTCATTAGCTCCTACAATGAGCAGTTCTTC.

J is TRBJ2-5 and V is TRBV27; 9 positions match TRBD2. The CDR3 contains 15 residues. V dropped 5 bases and J dropped 1; count of bases not matched to a gene: 5. In germline, CDR1 is MNHEY, CDR2 SMNVEV (reference sequence). The CDR3 here is CASSPWRGGQETQYF. The CDR3 coding sequence is TGTGCCAGCAGTCCATGGCGGGGGGGCCAAGAGACCCAGTACTTC.

The J gene is TRBJ1-4, the V gene TRBV13; D not resolved. The CDR3 runs 13 residues. Between the trimmed V and J ends, which lost 5 bases and 5 bases, there was a span of 9 bases. Germline CDR1 reads PRHDT; CDR2 reads FYEKMQ (reference sequence). The CDR3 is CASSRDPNEKLFF. CDR3 sequence (DNA): TGTGCCAGCAGCCGAGATCCAAATGAAAAACTGTTTTTT.